The next 8 T cell receptor beta chains were all read from a single sample in a study of blood T cell repertoires in COVID-19. Sequencing used immunoSEQ multiplex PCR; TCRdb keeps in-frame clones, though not all of them. Here the sample spans about 200,000 clones, 75% to 85% being singletons. Material: peripheral blood. These receptors all stem from a woman in her seventies with COVID-19, enrolled during active disease.

The rearrangement joins TRBV19 to TRBJ2-1; a weak D match, TRBD2 (5 bases). CDR3 length: 12 amino acids. Germline V gene lookup returns CDR1 LNHDA and CDR2 SQIVND (reference sequence). The DNA of the CDR3 is TGTGCGACCCGGACTGGGTACAATGAGCAGTTCTTC. Its translation: CATRTGYNEQFF.

The chain joins TRBV5-1 to TRBJ2-5; TRBD1 aligns across 9 bases. The V segment lost 2 bases and the J segment 10 bases; nucleotides outside the gene matches: 9. Per the germline V gene, CDR1 is SGHRS and CDR2 is YFSETQ. The CDR3 length is 14 residues. For the CDR3, the DNA is TGCGCCAGCAGCTTAGGAGTGGGACAGGGTAGCCAGTACTTC. It encodes CASSLGVGQGSQYF.

The gene calls are TRBV6-4 and TRBJ2-1; 9 bases are a match to TRBD2. CDR3 size: 13 residues. CDR1 is MRHNA and CDR2 is SNTAGT in the germline V gene. V shed 5 bases, J shed 12 bases, and the junction held 8 bases outside the gene matches. The CDR3, as DNA: TGTGCCAGCAGTCCGTTTAGCGGGAGTAGGCAGTTCTTC. This translates into CASSPFSGSRQFF.

The chain has TRBV5-1 and TRBJ1-5; weak D call: TRBD1 (5 bases). The CDR3 has 15 amino acids. V was cut by 1 base and J by 1 base, with 9 bases left in between. The V gene's germline CDR1 is SGHRS and CDR2 YFSETQ. The CDR3 DNA reads as TGCGCCAGCAGCTTGCAGGGAAGCAGCAATCAGCCCCAGCATTTT. Translating it yields CASSLQGSSNQPQHF.

This clone was recorded a few times. The chain couples TRBV28 to TRBJ2-7; no clear D. Trimming removed 3 bases at V and 3 bases at J, with 21 bases between. Germline CDR1 is MDHEN and CDR2 is SYDVKM. CDR3 length: 17 residues. Here the CDR3 reads CASSFSSSVAQSYEQYF. CDR3 DNA sequence: TGTGCCAGCAGTTTTAGCTCTTCAGTGGCCCAAAGCTACGAGCAGTACTTC.

The V gene is TRBV4-3, the J gene TRBJ1-1; TRBD1 aligns across 8 bases. The length of the CDR3 is 13 residues. Germline loops: CDR1 LGHNA, CDR2 YSLEER. V was pared by 3 bases and J by 6 bases, with 3 bases of the junction left unmatched. The CDR3 spells CASSHTTGAEAFF. The CDR3 region has the DNA TGCGCCAGCAGCCATACGACAGGGGCTGAAGCTTTCTTT.

The J gene is TRBJ2-1, the V gene TRBV19, with 8 bases that match TRBD1. Germline trimming cut 5 bases from V and 2 bases from J; bases unmatched to any gene: 5. Germline values: CDR1 LNHDA, CDR2 SQIVND (reference sequence). The CDR3 totals 15 residues. CDR3 protein: CASSARQGTYNEQFF. The CDR3, as DNA: TGTGCCAGTAGTGCCCGACAGGGGACCTACAATGAGCAGTTCTTC. Complete variable domain (other parts from reference TRBV19 and TRBJ2-1): DGGITQSPKYLFRKEGQNVTLSCEQNLNHDAMYWYRQDPGQGLRLIYYSQIVNDFQKGDIAEGYSVSREKKESFPLTVTSAQKNPTAFYLCASSARQGTYNEQFFGPGTRLTVL.

The chain links TRBV6-2 or TRBV6-3 to TRBJ1-1; the match to TRBD1 covers 9 bases. Trimming took 5 bases from V and 2 from J; bases not matched to a gene: 9. Germline CDR1 reads MNHEY; CDR2 reads SVGEGT. The CDR3 spans 16 residues. The CDR3 bases are TGTGCCAGCAGTCCGGGACAGGGTAGGATAAACACTGAAGCTTTCTTT. Protein: CASSPGQGRINTEAFF.